The present entry profiles one TCR beta chain with its context. Its antigen is unknown. This CDR3 comprises 14 residues. The ends were cut back, 3 bases at V and 1 base at J, with 9 bases in the middle. The record originates from a study of CD8 T cells in ankylosing spondylitis. The study's findings and limits: There was a TCR beta motif, made of several highly homologous variants, that appeared characteristic of ankylosing spondylitis blood. In the blood and synovial fluid of reactive arthritis, some motif variants had been previously reported.

Construction of TCR beta libraries was performed using quantitative 5'-RACE with molecular barcodes. Via MiXCR, TCRdb re-called the 5' RACE reads, giving one row per CDR3 protein. This sample carries a few hundred thousand distinct CDR3 sequences, 20% to 25% of them seen once, and the ten largest clones take roughly a sixth. This TCR came from a male donor with ankylosing spondylitis. Material: blood, either unsorted or a sorted T cell fraction (not recorded which). This rearrangement joins TRBV12-3 or TRBV12-4 to TRBJ1-1; no definite D call. The CDR3 nucleotides read TGTGCCAGCAGTTTTGGCAGTCAGAACACTGAAGCTTTCTTT. It is translated as CASSFGSQNTEAFF.